Sequencing of this T cell receptor beta chain was carried out in a study of cytomegalovirus exposure and HLA in healthy donors. Study results and caveats: Information on immune exposure was restricted to one variable (CMV serostatus). Several of the most significant clusters appeared, in a later analysis, to be linked to common viral pathogens.

Germline V gives CDR1 SQVTM, CDR2 ANQGSEA. The CDR3 is 12 residues long. Primers for the PCR totalled 60 Vbeta and 13 Jbeta. Methods used by the authors: Roughly 12 million of about 80 million unique TCR beta chains were shared, per a later count. Measured with immunoSEQ multiplex PCR; TCRdb has only the in-frame clones, and not every one. Clone size and the V and J calls come from that table; the DNA yielded D and trimming. The sample contains 200,000 to 250,000 clones, more than 70% of which appear only once. Concerning this clone: Antigen unknown. One end of the junction does not line up with germline, which may come from a read error.

The J gene is TRBJ1-1, the V gene TRBV29-1; 8 nucleotides agree with TRBD1. Sequencing was performed on PBMCs. This clonotype was obtained from a human donor in good health. The CDR3 DNA reads as TGCAGCTTTGACAGGGGGAACACTGAAGCTTTCTTT. It translates to CSFDRGNTEAFF.